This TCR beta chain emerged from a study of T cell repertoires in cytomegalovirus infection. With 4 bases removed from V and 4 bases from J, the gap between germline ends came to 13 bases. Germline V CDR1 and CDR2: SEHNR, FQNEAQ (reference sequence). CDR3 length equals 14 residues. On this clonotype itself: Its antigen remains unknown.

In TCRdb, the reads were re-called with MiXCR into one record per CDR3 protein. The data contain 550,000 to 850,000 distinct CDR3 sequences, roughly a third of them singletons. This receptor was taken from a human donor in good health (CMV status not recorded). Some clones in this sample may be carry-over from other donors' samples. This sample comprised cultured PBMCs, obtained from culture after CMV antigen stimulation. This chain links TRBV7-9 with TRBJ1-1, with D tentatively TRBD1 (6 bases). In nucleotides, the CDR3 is TGTGCCAGCAGCTCCCGGGACATACCCACTGAAGCTTTCTTT. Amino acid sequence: CASSSRDIPTEAFF.